The 15 T cell receptor beta chains below all came from one sample that was sequenced in a study of blood T cells in healthy people across ages. The authors ran a second PCR of 7 to 11 cycles using a sample-barcoded 5' primer and a J-beta primer mix. TCRdb re-called the 5' RACE reads through MiXCR, storing one row per CDR3 protein. The sample comprises 1.5 million to 2 million distinct CDR3 sequences, 34% of which are singletons, and around 10% rests with the top ten. Sequences were obtained from blood. These receptors came from a woman aged 30 to 39 in good health.

This chain uses TRBV9 with TRBJ2-1, with 15 bases matching TRBD2. This CDR3 contains 16 residues. Germline lookup yields CDR1 SGDLS and CDR2 YYNGEE. The ends lost 3 bases at V and 7 bases at J; junction bases unmatched: 5. Here the CDR3 reads CASSATGTSGRNEQFF. CDR3 bases: TGTGCCAGCAGCGCTACCGGGACTAGCGGGAGGAATGAGCAGTTCTTC.

This clonotype occurred a few times. The chain carries TRBV5-1 and TRBJ2-5; D is perhaps TRBD1 (5 bases). The CDR3 is 14 residues long. Germline-derived CDR1 and CDR2 are SGHRS and YFSETQ. V was cut by 0 bases and J by 7 bases, with 13 bases left in between. The CDR3 is CASSLGGQFGTQYF. CDR3 bases: TGCGCCAGCAGCTTGGGGGGCCAATTCGGGACCCAGTACTTC.

This clonotype was seen once. A single base separates this from a much larger clone, so it may be a read error. The chain employs TRBV29-1 and TRBJ2-5; TRBD1 or TRBD2 may be the D gene (5 bases each). This CDR3 region has 13 residues. Germline CDR1 and CDR2: SQVTM and ANQGSEA. Between the trimmed V and J ends, which lost 4 bases and 11 bases, there was a span of 20 bases. The CDR3 DNA reads as TGCAGCGTTGGGGGGTCTATTAGCGATGAGCAGTACTTC. This sequence encodes CSVGGSISDEQYF.

This clonotype was seen many times. This chain joins TRBV7-2 and TRBJ2-1, with 7 bases that match TRBD2. This CDR3 spans 14 amino acids. V trimming: 5 bases; J trimming: 8 bases; junction bases outside the gene matches: 9. Germline values: CDR1 SGHTA, CDR2 FQGNSA. The CDR3 protein is CASSLLTSLDEQFF. CDR3 nucleotides: TGTGCCAGCAGCCTCCTGACTAGCCTCGATGAGCAGTTCTTC. Looking up the rest from reference TRBV7-2 and TRBJ2-1 gives the full variable domain: GAGVSQSPSNKVTEKGKDVELRCDPISGHTALYWYRQSLGQGLEFLIYFQGNSAPDKSGLPSDRFSAERTGGSVSTLTIQRTQQEDSAVYLCASSLLTSLDEQFFGPGTRLTVL.

V gene TRBV30 combines with J gene TRBJ2-1, with D perhaps TRBD1 or TRBD2 (5 bases each). V lost 3 bases and J 7 bases, leaving 16 bases between the germline ends. The CDR3 covers 14 residues. CDR1 is GTSNPN, CDR2 SVGIG, per germline (reference sequence). In DNA, the CDR3 is TGTGCCTGGAGCGGAACCGGGACGAAAAATGAGCAGTTCTTC. Amino acids: CAWSGTGTKNEQFF.

The rearrangement links TRBV20-1 to TRBJ2-7, with unresolved D. V was pared by 6 bases and J by 4 bases, with 16 bases between. CDR3 length equals 13 residues. Germline loops: CDR1 DFQATT, CDR2 SNEGSKA (reference sequence). CDR3 DNA: TGCAGTGCCTTAGGGCTAATTCGGTACGAGCAGTACTTC. Residues: CSALGLIRYEQYF.

This clonotype was detected ten times or more. The chain employs TRBV20-1 and TRBJ1-2, with 9 positions matching TRBD1. V was clipped by 8 bases and J by 4 bases; unmatched bases: 5. Germline CDR1 DFQATT, CDR2 SNEGSKA (reference sequence). CDR3 length equals 12 residues. In DNA, the CDR3 is TGCAGTCCGGGGACAGGGCTCTATGGCTACACCTTC. Translation gives CSPGTGLYGYTF.

This clonotype has only a few counts. The gene calls are TRBV20-1 and TRBJ2-1; 10 bases map to TRBD2. This CDR3 region has 15 residues. In germline, CDR1 is DFQATT, CDR2 SNEGSKA (reference sequence). Losses at the gene ends were 2 bases for V and 7 bases for J; bases not matched to a gene: 8. In nucleotides, the CDR3 is TGCAGTGCTAGACAGCGGGAGGGCCAGCTGAATGAGCAGTTCTTC. As protein: CSARQREGQLNEQFF.

The chain is built from TRBV5-6 and TRBJ2-5, with 9 bases lining up with TRBD2. This CDR3 contains 16 residues. Germline V gene data show CDR1 as SGHDT and CDR2 as YYEEEE. Trimming removed 6 bases from V and 1 base from J; junction bases left unmatched: 10. The CDR3 DNA reads as TGTGCCAGCACCAACTGGGGACTAGCTTTCCAAGAGACCCAGTACTTC. Its protein product is CASTNWGLAFQETQYF.

In the case of this clonotype: A clone one base away is much larger, so this may be a read error. The chain links TRBV25-1 to TRBJ1-2, with TRBD1 identical over 8 bases. Germline CDR1 MGHDK, CDR2 SYGVNS. This CDR3 comprises 15 residues. As DNA, the CDR3 is TGTGCCAGCAGTGAATATCAGGGGGCCGGCTATGGCTGCACCTTC. Translation gives CASSEYQGAGYGCTF.

This clonotype has only a few counts. This rearrangement joins TRBV27 to TRBJ1-4; D unclear. CDR1 MNHEY and CDR2 SMNVEV come from the germline V gene (reference sequence). V was pared by 3 bases and J by 5 bases, with 10 bases between. This CDR3 contains 14 residues. The chain's CDR3 is CASSLSVPNEKLFF. In DNA, the CDR3 is TGTGCCAGCAGTTTGAGTGTGCCAAATGAAAAACTGTTTTTT. The full variable domain, with the rest looked up from reference TRBV27 and TRBJ1-4, is EAQVTQNPRYLITVTGKKLTVTCSQNMNHEYMSWYRQDPGLGLRQIYYSMNVEVTDKGDVPEGYKVSRKEKRNFPLILESPSPNQTSLYFCASSLSVPNEKLFFGSGTQLSVL.

The CDR3 coding sequence is TGCAGTGCCGGCCTGGGGGTAAATCAGCCCCAGCATTTT. Its translation: CSAGLGVNQPQHF. The V call is TRBV20-1, the J call TRBJ1-5; a possible D gene is TRBD1 (5 bases). Germline V gene sequence: CDR1 DFQATT, CDR2 SNEGSKA (reference sequence). The CDR3 sequence is 13 residues long. Trimming took off 6 bases at V and 4 bases at J, with 13 bases between the two ends.

Turning to this clonotype: The junction does not match germline at one end; this may be a read error. The chain carries TRBV20-1 and TRBJ2-5; D is perhaps TRBD1 or TRBD2 (5 bases each). The germline V gene encodes CDR1 DFQATT and CDR2 SNEGSKA (reference sequence). This CDR3 comprises 12 residues. CDR3 in amino acids: CSARDITGTLDF. The CDR3 DNA is TGCAGTGCTAGAGATATCACCGGGACGCTAGACTTC.

This clonotype was seen at least ten times. V gene TRBV12-3 or TRBV12-4 combines with J gene TRBJ2-1, with TRBD2 matching over 12 bases. V gave up 7 bases and J gave up 13 bases; unmatched junction bases: 14. The CDR3 is made up of 15 amino acids. Here the CDR3 DNA reads TGTGCCAGCACCAAAAGGACTAGCGGGATAACGGGTCAGTTCTTC. It specifies CASTKRTSGITGQFF.

The rearrangement joins TRBV18 to TRBJ1-2; D not certain. The germline V and J ends were trimmed by 2 bases and 4 bases, with 8 bases remaining between them. Germline CDR1 and CDR2: KGHSH and LQKENI. This CDR3 comprises 13 residues. The CDR3 region is CASSPDHSYGYTF. Here the CDR3 DNA reads TGTGCCAGCTCACCAGATCATTCCTATGGCTACACCTTC.